This section outlines one T cell receptor beta chain sequence together with its context. The sample is drawn from a study of blood T cell repertoires in COVID-19. Libraries were prepared by immunoSEQ multiplex PCR; TCRdb keeps only in-frame clonotypes and omits some of them. The profile shows around 280,000 clones, nearly 90% of them singletons. The CDR3 has 15 residues. Looked up from germline, CDR1 is MNHEY and CDR2 is SMNVEV (reference sequence). V was pared by 2 bases and J by 10 bases, with 10 bases of the junction left unmatched. Sequenced input: PBMCs or T cells enriched from blood (not recorded which). The rearrangement links TRBV27 to TRBJ2-1; 8 bases line up with TRBD2. The receptor was isolated from a woman aged 18-29 years with acute COVID-19. The CDR3, as DNA: TGTGCCAGCAGTTTACCCCAGGGACTAGTTCACGAGCAGTTCTTC. Amino acid sequence: CASSLPQGLVHEQFF.